Following are 17 T cell receptor beta chains from one sample sequenced in a study of blood T cell repertoires in COVID-19. The method was immunoSEQ multiplex PCR; TCRdb's version includes in-frame clones alone and lacks a portion of them. Among some 230,000 clones listed, around 82% were seen once. The sample taken for sequencing was peripheral blood. These TCRs come from a woman aged 55 to 70 with acute or convalescent COVID-19.

The genes are TRBV23-1 and TRBJ1-1, with no clear D. TRBV23-1 is recorded as an ORF, its role being uncertain. The CDR3 is 14 residues long. V was clipped by 7 bases and J by 3 bases, with 15 bases between them. CDR3 amino acids: CASTHGEQDTEAFF. The CDR3 DNA reads TGCGCCAGCACCCACGGGGAGCAGGACACTGAAGCTTTCTTT.

The genes are TRBV4-1 and TRBJ2-3; the match to TRBD1 covers 8 bases. The CDR3 has 18 residues. Germline V CDR1 and CDR2: MGHRA, YSYEKL. Losses at the gene ends were 6 bases for V and 2 bases for J; bases not matched to a gene: 16. CDR3 loop: CASRGARDRGFDTDTQYF. The CDR3 region has the DNA TGCGCCAGCAGAGGGGCACGAGACAGGGGATTCGACACAGATACGCAGTATTTT.

The CDR3 protein is CASSLGLPSETQYF. The CDR3 coding sequence is TGTGCCAGCAGCCTGGGACTTCCCTCGGAGACCCAGTACTTC. The genes are TRBV5-8 and TRBJ2-5; D might be TRBD2 (6 bases). The germline V and J ends were trimmed by 4 bases and 5 bases, with 15 bases remaining between them. Germline V gene lookup returns CDR1 SGHTS and CDR2 YDEGEE. CDR3 size: 14 residues.

The CDR3 is CASSYEGRGRETQYF. The CDR3 bases are TGTGCCAGCAGTTACGAAGGCAGGGGGCGCGAGACCCAGTACTTC. V usage is TRBV6-5 and J usage is TRBJ2-5; 8 bases line up with TRBD1. The CDR3 length is 15 residues. The germline CDR1 and CDR2 sequences are MNHEY and SVGAGI. V shed 2 bases, J shed 5 bases, and the junction held 7 bases outside the gene matches.

This clone has more than one count but fewer than ten. The chain joins TRBV2 to TRBJ1-5; D might be TRBD1 (5 bases). Germline V lookup: CDR1 SNHLY, CDR2 FYNNEI. The CDR3 has 14 amino acids. V was clipped by 4 bases and J by 4 bases, with 11 bases between them. The chain's CDR3 is CASSAQDRNQPQHF. As DNA, the CDR3 is TGTGCCAGCAGTGCACAGGACCGGAATCAGCCCCAGCATTTT.

V gene TRBV19 combines with J gene TRBJ1-5, with D perhaps matching TRBD1 (5 bases). The germline V and J ends were trimmed by 0 bases and 0 bases, with 6 bases remaining between them. The CDR3 is 15 residues long. CDR1 and CDR2 (germline): LNHDA, SQIVND (reference sequence). CDR3 residues: CASSIEDSSNQPQHF. Here the CDR3 DNA reads TGTGCCAGTAGTATAGAAGACAGTAGCAATCAGCCCCAGCATTTT. The variable domain in full, with the rest retrieved from reference TRBV19 and TRBJ1-5, is DGGITQSPKYLFRKEGQNVTLSCEQNLNHDAMYWYRQDPGQGLRLIYYSQIVNDFQKGDIAEGYSVSREKKESFPLTVTSAQKNPTAFYLCASSIEDSSNQPQHFGDGTRLSIL.

The rearrangement links TRBV3-1 (or the pseudogene TRBV3-2) to TRBJ2-7, with 8 bases fitting TRBD2. The CDR3 is 15 residues long. V shed 4 bases and J 6 bases; nucleotides not matched to a gene: 11. Germline V gene lookup returns CDR1 LGHDT and CDR2 YNNKEL (reference sequence). The CDR3 region is CASSPPAGGYSEQYF. Written as DNA, the CDR3 is TGTGCCAGCAGCCCACCCGCGGGGGGTTACAGCGAGCAGTACTTC.

This clone has more than one count but fewer than ten. The V call is TRBV4-2, the J call TRBJ1-4, with TRBD1 matching 9 bases. Trimming took 4 bases from V and 8 from J; bases not matched to a gene: 5. Germline assignment: CDR1 LGHNA and CDR2 YNFKEQ. The CDR3 spans 14 residues. The CDR3 loop is CASSRTGQGEKLFF. CDR3 DNA sequence: TGTGCCAGCAGCCGGACGGGACAGGGAGAAAAACTGTTTTTT.

The chain is built from TRBV6-5 and TRBJ2-2; D uncertain. Germline CDR1 and CDR2: MNHEY and SVGAGI. There are 14 residues in the CDR3. V was cut by 5 bases and J by 1 base, with 8 bases left in between. The DNA for the CDR3 is TGTGCCAGCAGTCTAGTAGGGAACACCGGGGAGCTGTTTTTT. Translation gives CASSLVGNTGELFF.

The J gene is TRBJ2-5, the V gene TRBV28, with no clear D. Between the trimmed V and J ends, which lost 7 bases and 4 bases, there was a span of 10 bases. The germline CDR1 and CDR2 sequences are MDHEN and SYDVKM. The CDR3 extends over 12 amino acids. The CDR3 reads CASTHLRETQYF. CDR3 DNA: TGTGCCAGCACCCACTTAAGAGAGACCCAGTACTTC.

At least ten counts were recorded for this clone. The CDR3, as DNA: TGTGCCTGGAGTGAATATAACTATGGCTACACCTTC. Protein product: CAWSEYNYGYTF. The rearrangement joins TRBV30 to TRBJ1-2; D not resolved. Trimming pared 1 base from V and 1 base from J, leaving 4 bases between. Germline V gene data show CDR1 as GTSNPN and CDR2 as SVGIG (reference sequence). The CDR3 runs 12 residues.

This clone was seen ten or more times. The chain couples TRBV19 to TRBJ1-3; 8 bases line up with TRBD1. This CDR3 comprises 14 residues. The V gene end was trimmed by 9 bases and the J gene end by 0 bases; junction bases not matched to a gene: 4. CDR1 and CDR2 (germline): LNHDA, SQIVND (reference sequence). CDR3 nucleotides: TGTGCCAGCAGCAGGGGGCTCTCTGGAAACACCATATATTTT. It translates to CASSRGLSGNTIYF.

This chain links TRBV30 with TRBJ2-3; a possible D gene is TRBD2 (6 bases). With 4 bases removed from V and 6 bases from J, the gap between germline ends came to 11 bases. The CDR3 has 12 amino acids. Germline-derived CDR1 and CDR2 are GTSNPN and SVGIG (reference sequence). The CDR3 is CAWTPGGDTQYF. DNA of the CDR3: TGTGCCTGGACCCCCGGGGGTGATACGCAGTATTTT.

The V call is TRBV28, the J call TRBJ1-2, with 12 bases aligning to TRBD1. J was trimmed by 4 bases and V by 6 bases; bases with no gene match: 6. The CDR3 is made up of 15 amino acids. Germline CDR1 and CDR2: MDHEN and SYDVKM. CDR3 DNA sequence: TGTGCCAGCAGACCGGGGACAGGGGGCGGCTATGGCTACACCTTC. Its protein product is CASRPGTGGGYGYTF.

The chain uses TRBV12-5 and TRBJ2-3; D gene unclear. The CDR3 has 12 amino acids. The germline V and J ends were trimmed by 6 bases and 4 bases, with 8 bases remaining between them. The V gene's germline CDR1 is LGHNT and CDR2 FRNRAP. In nucleotides, the CDR3 is TGTGCTAGTGGGACGGAGTCAGATACGCAGTATTTT. This sequence encodes CASGTESDTQYF.

The chain carries TRBV6-5 and TRBJ2-1, with 7 bases fitting TRBD2. After removal of 2 bases from V and 10 bases from J, the junction contained 5 bases not matched to a gene. This CDR3 comprises 13 residues. Germline V gives CDR1 MNHEY, CDR2 SVGAGI. The CDR3 loop reads CASSYGVLAEQFF. The CDR3 region has the DNA TGTGCCAGCAGTTACGGGGTACTAGCGGAGCAGTTCTTC.

The chain has TRBV21-1 and TRBJ1-2. TRBV21-1 is deemed a pseudogene. The CDR3 totals 15 residues. CDR3 DNA sequence: TGTGCCAGCAGCAAAGAACTACCGGCTGACTATGGCTACACCTTC. Its protein is CASSKELPADYGYTF.